Below, 14 T cell receptor beta chains from the same sample are listed, as sequenced in a study of T cell responses to AZD1222 COVID-19 vaccine. This table comes from immunoSEQ multiplex PCR, and its TCRdb copy is limited to in-frame clones, with some not included. Of over 120,000 clones in the sample, 80% to 90% were seen once. The input for sequencing was peripheral blood, taken on day 0 of AZD1222 vaccination. Every receptor here comes from an adult in good health.

V gene TRBV28 combines with J gene TRBJ1-2; TRBD1 agrees at 8 bases. The CDR3 loop spans 15 amino acids. Germline values: CDR1 MDHEN, CDR2 SYDVKM. The J segment lost 4 bases and the V segment lost 3 bases, leaving 7 bases of the junction unmatched. The CDR3, as DNA: TGTGCCAGCAGTTTTGCAGGGGGCGGGTTCTATGGCTACACCTTC. Translation gives CASSFAGGGFYGYTF.

This rearrangement joins TRBV11-1 to TRBJ1-1; a weak D match, TRBD1 (6 bases). CDR3 length equals 14 residues. Trimming took off 4 bases at V and 2 bases at J, with 11 bases between the two ends. The germline V gene has CDR1 SGHAT and CDR2 FQDESV (reference sequence). The CDR3 loop is CASSSLQGNTEAFF. In DNA, the CDR3 is TGTGCCAGCAGCTCGTTACAGGGCAACACTGAAGCTTTCTTT.

The chain recombines TRBV4-1 with TRBJ2-7, with D possibly matching TRBD1 (6 bases). This CDR3 spans 12 amino acids. In germline, CDR1 is MGHRA, CDR2 YSYEKL. Between the trimmed V and J ends, which lost 4 bases and 7 bases, there was a span of 11 bases. CDR3 protein: CASSPKTGEQYF. DNA for the CDR3: TGCGCCAGCAGCCCAAAAACAGGGGAGCAGTACTTC.

J is TRBJ2-1 and V is TRBV15, with no clear D. V was cut by 6 bases and J by 2 bases, with 14 bases left in between. The CDR3 covers 15 residues. Germline CDR1 reads LNHNV; CDR2 reads YYDKDF (reference sequence). CDR3: CATRETASPYNEQFF. The CDR3 bases are TGTGCCACCAGGGAAACGGCCTCTCCCTACAATGAGCAGTTCTTC.

The genes are TRBV6-6 and TRBJ1-1, with D uncertain. Trimming left V 2 bases short and J 1 base short, with 2 bases between. Germline-derived CDR1 and CDR2 are MNHNY and SVGAGI (reference sequence). The CDR3 is 12 amino acids. DNA for the CDR3: TGTGCCAGCAGTTACCAGAACACTGAAGCTTTCTTT. This codes for CASSYQNTEAFF.

This chain joins TRBV19 and TRBJ1-5, with TRBD1 as a possible D gene (6 bases). CDR3 length: 13 residues. V was trimmed by 7 bases and J by 2 bases, leaving 9 bases between them. CDR1 LNHDA and CDR2 SQIVND come from the germline V gene (reference sequence). The DNA for the CDR3 is TGTGCCAGTAACAGGGTGGGCAATCAGCCCCAGCATTTT. This sequence encodes CASNRVGNQPQHF.

As to this clone: Distinct nucleotide sequences in the sample also encode this CDR3. This chain uses TRBV7-9 with TRBJ1-6, with 7 bases identical to TRBD1. V gave up 3 bases and J gave up 5 bases; unmatched junction bases: 1. This CDR3 has 14 residues. Germline lookup yields CDR1 SEHNR and CDR2 FQNEAQ (reference sequence). The CDR3: CASSLGTDNSPLHF. The DNA of the CDR3 is TGTGCCAGCAGCTTGGGGACAGATAATTCACCCCTCCACTTT.

V usage is TRBV27 and J usage is TRBJ1-2; tentative D call: TRBD1 (5 bases). Germline loops: CDR1 MNHEY, CDR2 SMNVEV (reference sequence). The germline V and J ends were trimmed by 5 bases and 6 bases, with 19 bases remaining between them. This CDR3 has 15 residues. The CDR3 coding sequence is TGTGCCAGCAGTCCCCTATCGTTTAGGGACCATGGCTACACCTTC. Protein product: CASSPLSFRDHGYTF.

The J gene is TRBJ2-2, the V gene TRBV2; 10 bases align to TRBD1. Germline-derived CDR1 and CDR2 are SNHLY and FYNNEI. The CDR3 contains 15 residues. The junction had 6 bases not matched to a gene; V was cut back by 6 bases and J by 5 bases. CDR3 region: CASRGPGQGTGELFF. As DNA, the CDR3 is TGTGCCAGCAGGGGCCCGGGACAGGGGACCGGGGAGCTGTTTTTT.

The V and J genes are TRBV27 and TRBJ2-3; 7 bases fit TRBD2. Germline CDR1 and CDR2: MNHEY and SMNVEV (reference sequence). The CDR3 covers 14 residues. The J segment lost 3 bases and the V segment lost 6 bases, leaving 6 bases of the junction unmatched. CDR3 in DNA: TGTGCCAGCAGCACTAGCGTGGGGACAGATACGCAGTATTTT. The encoded protein is CASSTSVGTDTQYF.

The V gene is TRBV18, the J gene TRBJ1-1, with D perhaps matching TRBD1 (6 bases). V dropped 2 bases and J dropped 3 bases, with 13 bases sitting between them. The CDR3 runs 15 residues. CDR1 is KGHSH, CDR2 LQKENI, per germline. This CDR3 is CASSPSRGRDTEAFF. The CDR3 nucleotides read TGTGCCAGCTCACCAAGTAGGGGGAGGGACACTGAAGCTTTCTTT.

The rearrangement uses TRBV5-4 and TRBJ1-2, with D unresolved. Germline CDR1 reads SGHNT; CDR2 reads YYREEE (reference sequence). V lost 4 bases to trimming and J lost 6 bases, with 13 bases between them. This CDR3 is 13 amino acids long. The CDR3 nucleotides read TGTGCCAGCAGCCCGGAGCAGTGGGATGGCTACACCTTC. Protein product: CASSPEQWDGYTF.

V is TRBV14 and J is TRBJ1-6; D gene unclear. The CDR3 consists of 14 residues. Trimming removed 3 bases at V and 9 bases at J, with 12 bases between. CDR1 SGHDN and CDR2 FVKESK come from the germline V gene. CDR3 in amino acids: CASSHPGVGSPLHF. The CDR3 region has the DNA TGTGCCAGCAGCCACCCGGGCGTTGGTTCACCCCTCCACTTT.

The chain has TRBV19 and TRBJ1-6, with unresolved D. There are 13 residues in the CDR3. The germline CDR1 and CDR2 sequences are LNHDA and SQIVND (reference sequence). Deletions cut 4 bases from V and 14 bases from J, with 15 bases between. CDR3 loop: CASSKGYFTTLHF. CDR3 sequence (DNA): TGTGCCAGTAGTAAGGGTTATTTCACCACCCTCCACTTT. Looking up the rest from reference TRBV19 and TRBJ1-6 gives the full variable domain: DGGITQSPKYLFRKEGQNVTLSCEQNLNHDAMYWYRQDPGQGLRLIYYSQIVNDFQKGDIAEGYSVSREKKESFPLTVTSAQKNPTAFYLCASSKGYFTTLHFGNGTRLTVT.